This TCR beta chain is drawn from a study of CD8 T cells in Susac syndrome. Study observations and caveats: The authors acknowledged that their TCR sequencing and HLA analysis involved a relatively small number of individuals.

RNA in amounts of roughly 0.45 to 1 ug was reverse transcribed with random hexamers. Amplification of TCR beta CDR3 across 54 Vbeta and 13 Jbeta was performed with immunoSEQ multiplex PCR. TCRdb re-called the immunoSEQ multiplex PCR reads through MiXCR, storing one row per CDR3 protein. The sample contains about 130,000 distinct CDR3 sequences, more than 80% of which appear only once. Negative isolation yielded CD8+ and CD4+ T cells; FACS enriched TEMRA cells. As concerns this clonotype: The target antigen is unknown.

CDR1 KGHDR and CDR2 SFDVKD come from the germline V gene. V was clipped by 0 bases and J by 7 bases, with 26 bases between them. The CDR3 spans 19 residues. This TCR came from a human donor with multiple sclerosis. Sequences were obtained from CD8+ T cells from PBMCs. The V gene is TRBV24-1, the J gene TRBJ2-5; D might be TRBD1 (5 bases). As DNA, the CDR3 is TGTGCCACCAGTGATTTGCGAGATGGGCAGGGCGACCAAAGAGGGACCCAGTACTTC. Translating it yields CATSDLRDGQGDQRGTQYF.